This TCR beta chain emerged from a study of vaccination effects on CD4 cells after COVID-19. The germline V gene has CDR1 LNHDA and CDR2 SQIVND (reference sequence). Trimming left V 0 bases short and J 6 bases short, with 8 bases between. The CDR3 runs to 14 residues. Peptide-pool stimulation followed by sequencing identified expanded antigen-specific CD4+ clonotypes in the ViraFEST assay. Culturing for approximately 10 days preceded CD4+ T cell isolation. The vaccine recipients had no prior SARS-CoV-2 infection, with negative nucleocapsid antibodies. Half of the medium was exchanged for IL-2 medium on both days 3 and 7. TCRdb's copy holds only in-frame clones and misses some; the assay was immunoSEQ multiplex PCR. Altogether tens of thousands of clones are present, roughly 78% being singletons, with the ten largest covering 4%. Points on this clone: As yet, its antigen is unknown.

This receptor was identified in a human donor who received a COVID-19 vaccine. The sample was CD4+ T cells from PBMCs cultured with HCoV-OC43 spike peptides, taken before COVID-19 vaccination. Subset specified: HCoV-OC43 spike overlapping peptide pool stimulation. The rearrangement links TRBV19 to TRBJ2-2; possibly TRBD1 for D (6 bases). CDR3 sequence (DNA): TGTGCCAGTAGTATAGACAGGGGATCCGGGGAGCTGTTTTTT. It codes for CASSIDRGSGELFF.